These T cell receptor beta chains were read from a single sample in a study of post-analysis software for immune sequencing data. TCRdb used MiXCR to reprocess the PCR reads, holding one entry per CDR3 protein. Seen here are about 820,000 distinct CDR3 sequences, roughly 50% observed once, and the top ten hold about 4.8%. Input material: blood. The receptors derive from a girl aged 5-17 years with multiple sclerosis. The CDR3 runs from the conserved cysteine through the conserved F or W. The order of the fields is CDR3 DNA, CDR3 protein, J gene, D gene, V gene, clone size. The D gene is left open where the match is weak. Rows give clone size only sometimes, using once, few, many, or a class for an expanded clone.

TGTGCCAGCAGCACTAGACAGCCGATCGGCAACCGGGTGCTGTTTTTT	CASSTRQPIGNRVLFF	TRBJ2-2	-	TRBV5-6	few
TGCGCCAGCAGCCTCACACGACAGGGCGGCTATGGCTACACCTTC	CASSLTRQGGYGYTF	TRBJ1-2	TRBD1	TRBV5-1	-
TGTGCCAGCAGCTTAGCGACGTCAGGGGGCGGGGAGACCCAGTACTTC	CASSLATSGGGETQYF	TRBJ2-5	TRBD1	TRBV7-9	few
TGCGCCAGCAGCCAAGTGGACCGAGCCGGGAGGGCTTTCTTT	CASSQVDRAGRAFF	TRBJ1-1	-	TRBV4-1	-
TGTGCCAGCAGGGTACAGGGGTATGGGCAGCCCCAGCATTTT	CASRVQGYGQPQHF	TRBJ1-5	TRBD1	TRBV6-6	-
TGCAGTGCTAGATCCAAAACGGGTCAGCAAGATAACTATGGCTACACCTTC	CSARSKTGQQDNYGYTF	TRBJ1-2	-	TRBV20-1	-
TGTGCCAGCGGTATGAGCTCTGGAAACACCATATATTTT	CASGMSSGNTIYF	TRBJ1-3	-	TRBV6-5	few
TGTGCCAGCAACCCCCGGGACAGGAGAAACACTGAAGCTTTCTTT	CASNPRDRRNTEAFF	TRBJ1-1	TRBD1	TRBV6-5	-
TGTGCCAGCAGGGCCCTAGCGGACGGGGAGCTGTTTTTT	CASRALADGELFF	TRBJ2-2	TRBD2	TRBV7-9	-
TGTGCCAGCAGGCGAACTAGCACAGATACGCAGTATTTT	CASRRTSTDTQYF	TRBJ2-3	-	TRBV7-6	few
TGCAGTGCTAGAGAGGGACTAGCGGGCTCCTACAATGAGCAGTACTTC	CSAREGLAGSYNEQYF	TRBJ2-7	TRBD2	TRBV20-1	once
TGTGCCAGCAGTTACTCGTCCCCACAGGGATCCGAGCAGTACTTC	CASSYSSPQGSEQYF	TRBJ2-7	-	TRBV6-5	-
TGCGCCAGCAGCCCCGTTGGCCGGGCCAAAAACATTCAGTACTTC	CASSPVGRAKNIQYF	TRBJ2-4	-	TRBV4-1	-
TGCAGCGGTGGCCCGGGAGGGTCCTACGAGCAGTACTTC	CSGGPGGSYEQYF	TRBJ2-7	TRBD2	TRBV29-1	many
TGTGCCAGCAGCTTAACCGACAGGGGGTTCTCCTACGAGCAGTACTTC	CASSLTDRGFSYEQYF	TRBJ2-7	TRBD1	TRBV11-2	few
TGCAGTGCTAGAGCTACCCCAGAGACCCAGTACTTC	CSARATPETQYF	TRBJ2-5	-	TRBV20-1	-
TGCGCCAGCAGCTTGTCCAGGGGGCAGGACTATGGCTACACCTTC	CASSLSRGQDYGYTF	TRBJ1-2	TRBD1	TRBV5-1	once
TGTGCCACAGGACAGAGCATAGCCAAAAACATTCAGTACTTC	CATGQSIAKNIQYF	TRBJ2-4	-	TRBV10-3	few
TGTGCCAGCAGGGAAACGGGGCTGTACAATGAGCAGTTCTTC	CASRETGLYNEQFF	TRBJ2-1	-	TRBV7-9	-
TGCAGTGCTAGATTCCTTGAAGCTTTCTTT	CSARFLEAFF	TRBJ1-1	-	TRBV20-1	few
TGCGCCAGCAGCGCCGGGGACGGCTACGAGCAGTACTTC	CASSAGDGYEQYF	TRBJ2-7	-	TRBV5-1	few
TGTGCCAGCAGCGCTAGCGGGTACAATGAGCAGTTCTTC	CASSASGYNEQFF	TRBJ2-1	TRBD2	TRBV6-2/TRBV6-3	few
TGTGCCATATATCGAGGGAGCGGGAGTGTTAGAGATACGCAGTATTTT	CAIYRGSGSVRDTQYF	TRBJ2-3	TRBD2	TRBV7-6	-
TGCGCCAGCAGCTTGGAGGCGTCCGGTGGCTACACCTTC	CASSLEASGGYTF	TRBJ1-2	-	TRBV5-1	-
TGTGCCAGCAGCTTAGAAAACAGGGCTAACTATGGCTACACCTTC	CASSLENRANYGYTF	TRBJ1-2	-	TRBV7-8	-
TGTGTCAGCAGAGGACTAGCGGGAAGCTCCTACAATGAGCAGTTCTTC	CVSRGLAGSSYNEQFF	TRBJ2-1	TRBD2	TRBV6-6	-
TGCAGTGCTAGAGATACTGATACCGGGGAGCTGTTTTTT	CSARDTDTGELFF	TRBJ2-2	-	TRBV20-1	-
TGTGCCACCAGTGAGGGGCCAACAAGCGAGCAGTACTTC	CATSEGPTSEQYF	TRBJ2-7	-	TRBV24-1	many
TGTGCCTCAGGACTAGGGGAAGCGGATGGCTACACCTTC	CASGLGEADGYTF	TRBJ1-2	-	TRBV15	few
TGTGCCACCAGCAGAGGCCTAGCCAAAAACATTCAGTACTTC	CATSRGLAKNIQYF	TRBJ2-4	-	TRBV15	-
TGTGCCACCAGTCGCACTAGGAGTATGAATTCACCCCTCCACTTT	CATSRTRSMNSPLHF	TRBJ1-6	-	TRBV15	-
TGTGCCAGCAGTGAATTCCGCAGGGAGGACACCTTC	CASSEFRREDTF	TRBJ1-2	-	TRBV2	-